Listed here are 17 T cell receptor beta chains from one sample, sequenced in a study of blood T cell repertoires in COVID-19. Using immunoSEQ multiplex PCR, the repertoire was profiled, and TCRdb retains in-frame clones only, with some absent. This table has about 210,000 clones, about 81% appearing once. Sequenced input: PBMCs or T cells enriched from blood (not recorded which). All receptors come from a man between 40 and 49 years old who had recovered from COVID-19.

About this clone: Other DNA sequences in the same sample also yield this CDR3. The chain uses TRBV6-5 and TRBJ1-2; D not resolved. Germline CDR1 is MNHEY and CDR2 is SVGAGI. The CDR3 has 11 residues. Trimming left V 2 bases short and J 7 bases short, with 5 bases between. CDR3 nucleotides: TGTGCCAGCAGTTACCGCGGTGGCTACACCTTC. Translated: CASSYRGGYTF.

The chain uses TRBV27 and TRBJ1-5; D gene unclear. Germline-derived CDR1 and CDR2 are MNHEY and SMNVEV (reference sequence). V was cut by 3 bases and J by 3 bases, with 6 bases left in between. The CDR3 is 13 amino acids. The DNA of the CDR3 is TGTGCCAGCAGTTTCAGACACAATCAGCCCCAGCATTTT. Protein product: CASSFRHNQPQHF.

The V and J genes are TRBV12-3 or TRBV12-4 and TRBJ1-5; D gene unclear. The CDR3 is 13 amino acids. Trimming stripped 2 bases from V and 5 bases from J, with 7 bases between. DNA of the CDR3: TGTGCCAGCAGTTTAACAGCTTATCAGCCCCAGCATTTT. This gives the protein CASSLTAYQPQHF.

The CDR3 nucleotides read TGCGCCAGCAGCCGCGCGGGGGGCTACAATGAGCAGTTCTTC. Its translation is CASSRAGGYNEQFF. The chain carries TRBV5-1 and TRBJ2-1; 8 bases map to TRBD2. This CDR3 is built from 14 residues. The trim removed 4 bases at V and 3 bases at J, leaving 3 bases unmatched. Germline loops: CDR1 SGHRS, CDR2 YFSETQ.

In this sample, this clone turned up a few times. The CDR3 coding sequence is TGCGCCAGTACCGGGACAAATACCGCCTACGAGCAGTACTTC. Encoded protein: CASTGTNTAYEQYF. The J gene is TRBJ2-7, the V gene TRBV5-1, with TRBD1 as a possible D gene (6 bases). This CDR3 has 14 residues. V lost 8 bases, J lost 2 bases, and 17 bases lay in between. Germline V CDR1 and CDR2: SGHRS, YFSETQ.

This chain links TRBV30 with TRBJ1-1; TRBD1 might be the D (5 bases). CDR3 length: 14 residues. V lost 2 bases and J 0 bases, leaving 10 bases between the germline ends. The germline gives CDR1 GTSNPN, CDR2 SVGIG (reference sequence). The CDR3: CAWSRTNMNTEAFF. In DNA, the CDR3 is TGTGCCTGGAGTAGGACAAACATGAACACTGAAGCTTTCTTT.

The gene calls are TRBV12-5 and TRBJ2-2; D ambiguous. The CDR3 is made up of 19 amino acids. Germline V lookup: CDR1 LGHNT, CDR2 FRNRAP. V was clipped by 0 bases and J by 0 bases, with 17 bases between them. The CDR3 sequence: CASGLVPTVSPANTGELFF. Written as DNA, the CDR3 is TGTGCTAGTGGTTTGGTACCAACTGTCTCACCGGCGAACACCGGGGAGCTGTTTTTT.

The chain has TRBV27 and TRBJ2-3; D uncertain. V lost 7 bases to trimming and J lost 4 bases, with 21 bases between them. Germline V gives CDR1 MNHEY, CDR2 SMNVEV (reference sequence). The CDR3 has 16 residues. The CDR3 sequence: CASTALGYRRADTQYF. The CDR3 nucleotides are TGTGCCAGCACCGCGCTCGGCTACCGGAGAGCAGATACGCAGTATTTT.

This CDR3 is CASSRGTGTAYNEQFF. The CDR3 bases are TGTGCCAGTAGTCGGGGGACCGGGACAGCCTACAATGAGCAGTTCTTC. The chain links TRBV19 to TRBJ2-1, with D perhaps matching TRBD1 (7 bases). Germline values: CDR1 LNHDA, CDR2 SQIVND (reference sequence). The ends were cut back, 5 bases at V and 2 bases at J, with 16 bases in the middle. The CDR3 is made up of 16 amino acids.

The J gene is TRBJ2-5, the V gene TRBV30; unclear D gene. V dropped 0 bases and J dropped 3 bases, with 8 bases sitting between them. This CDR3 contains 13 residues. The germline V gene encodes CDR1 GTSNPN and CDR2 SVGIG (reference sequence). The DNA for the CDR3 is TGTGCCTGGAGTGTGGGCAGTAAAGAGACCCAGTACTTC. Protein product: CAWSVGSKETQYF.

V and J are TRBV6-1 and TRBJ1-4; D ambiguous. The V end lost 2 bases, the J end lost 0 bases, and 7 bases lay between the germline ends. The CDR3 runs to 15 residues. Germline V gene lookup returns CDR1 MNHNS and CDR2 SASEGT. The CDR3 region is CASSERRATNEKLFF. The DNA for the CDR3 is TGTGCCAGCAGTGAACGGAGAGCAACTAATGAAAAACTGTTTTTT.

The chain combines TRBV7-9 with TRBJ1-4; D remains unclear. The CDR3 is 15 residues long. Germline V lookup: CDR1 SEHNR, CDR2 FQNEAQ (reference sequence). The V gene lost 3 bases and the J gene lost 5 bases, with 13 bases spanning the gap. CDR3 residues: CASSFPMATNEKLFF. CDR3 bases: TGTGCCAGCAGCTTCCCCATGGCCACGAATGAAAAACTGTTTTTT.

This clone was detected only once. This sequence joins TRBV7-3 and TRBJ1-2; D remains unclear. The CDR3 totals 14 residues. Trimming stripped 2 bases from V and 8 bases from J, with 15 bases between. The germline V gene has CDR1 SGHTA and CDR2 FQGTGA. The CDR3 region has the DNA TGTGCCAGCAGCTTAGGGCCAGGAGGAGACGGCTACACCTTC. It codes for CASSLGPGGDGYTF.

CDR3 protein: CASSLTAGNYYGYTF. CDR3 coding DNA: TGTGCCAGCAGCTTAACCGCAGGGAACTACTATGGCTACACCTTC. J is TRBJ1-2 and V is TRBV7-8; weak D call: TRBD1 (5 bases). The germline gives CDR1 SGHVS, CDR2 FQNEAQ. Trimming took off 2 bases at V and 3 bases at J, with 13 bases between the two ends. The CDR3 is made up of 15 amino acids. The full variable domain, with the rest looked up from reference TRBV7-8 and TRBJ1-2, is GAGVSQSPRYKVAKRGQDVALRCDPISGHVSLFWYQQALGQGPEFLTYFQNEAQLDKSGLPSDRFFAERPEGSVSTLKIQRTQQEDSAVYLCASSLTAGNYYGYTFGSGTRLTVV.

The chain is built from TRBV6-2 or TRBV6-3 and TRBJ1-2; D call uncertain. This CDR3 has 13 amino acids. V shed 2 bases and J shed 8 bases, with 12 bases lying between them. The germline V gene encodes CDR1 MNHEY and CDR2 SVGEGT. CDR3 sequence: CASSYSQVVGYTF. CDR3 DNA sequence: TGTGCCAGCAGTTACAGTCAGGTGGTAGGCTACACCTTC.

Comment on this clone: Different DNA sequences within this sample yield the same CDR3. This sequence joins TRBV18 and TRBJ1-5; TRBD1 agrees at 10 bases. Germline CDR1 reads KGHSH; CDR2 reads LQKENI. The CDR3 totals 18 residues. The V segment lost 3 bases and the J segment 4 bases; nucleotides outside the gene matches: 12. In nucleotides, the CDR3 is TGTGCCAGCTCACCCCAATACCTGGACAGGGGGGCAAATCAGCCCCAGCATTTT. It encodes CASSPQYLDRGANQPQHF.

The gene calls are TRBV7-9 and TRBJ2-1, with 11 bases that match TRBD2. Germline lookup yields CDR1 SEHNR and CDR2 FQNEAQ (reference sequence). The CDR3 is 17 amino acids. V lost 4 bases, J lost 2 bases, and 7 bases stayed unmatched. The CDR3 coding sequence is TGTGCCAGCAGCTCGGGTGGGACTAGCGGAGCCTACAATGAGCAGTTCTTC. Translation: CASSSGGTSGAYNEQFF.